This T cell receptor beta chain originates from a study of blood T cell repertoires in COVID-19 (dated by TCRdb to about 2020). About the full investigation: Collaborator samples came from the United States, Italy and Spain and covered acute and convalescent phases of COVID-19. The material from the prospective study consisted of cDNA or gDNA derived from T cells, B-cell-depleted T cells, or PBMCs. Subjects who had been exposed to COVID-19, were actively infected with it, or had recovered from it provided the deeply sampled blood TCRbeta repertoires that made up the dataset. The repertoires were released in a freely available public database intended as a resource for research on the immune response to SARS-CoV-2. The samples were drawn from two sources: the first 160 participants of the ongoing ImmuneRACE study, and fewer than 1,500 subjects contributed by 6 global collaborators. A de-identified subject ID, COVID-19 status, age in years and sex were almost always included in the sample metadata. HLA class I and class II types, where available, came from metadata supplied by the sample provider rather than from assay-based typing. The paper as a whole reports these results and caveats: The amount of clinical and demographic metadata varied by source and participant and was provided uncurated.

CDR1 and CDR2 are drawn from the germline V gene: MGHDK, SYGVNS. Taken from cysteine to phenylalanine, the CDR3 has 15 residues. Kept here is only the CDR3 DNA, which spans 45 bases and is read in frame from base 1. The germline V and J ends show losses of 5 bases and 4 bases respectively, and no gene match explains 8 bases of the junction. On this clone itself: Its antigen remains unidentified. No base-level quality is on record; no much larger clone is a single base apart.

TCRbeta CDR3 regions were amplified from genomic DNA using the immunoSEQ Assay, a bias-controlled multiplex PCR. Regarding the original processing steps: The number of nucleated cells in each sample was estimated from the amplification of reference gene primers within the assay. To quantify the absolute abundance of each unique TCRbeta CDR3 rearrangement, sequence reads were collapsed and filtered. Productive Simpson clonality was computed per sample as the square root of Simpson's diversity index over productive rearrangements. TCRdb limited this immuneACCESS table to in-frame rearrangements with V and J called. A share of clones is missing; checked studies link under half to unresolved V genes, and the rest is unexplained. V, J and clone size reflect that table, while D and trimming were determined from the DNA. In all, the sample holds hundreds of thousands of clones, and 65% to 90% of those were seen once. Of the sample, 6.5% to 9% falls within the top ten clones.

Whole blood was collected in K2EDTA tubes by collaborating institutions according to the institutions' own protocols. For TCRbeta analysis, collaborators shipped samples in one of three forms: frozen whole blood, isolated PBMCs, or DNA extracted from either of those sample types. This clonotype was obtained from a woman in her 50s with acute or convalescent COVID-19. The chain is assembled from TRBV25-1 and TRBJ1-3, with 7 bases aligning to TRBD1. Sequences were obtained from peripheral blood. The CDR3 reads as follows: CASSPYRGGGNTIYF. The sequenced DNA is TGTGCCAGCAGTCCCTACAGGGGAGGCGGAAACACCATATATTTT.